This T cell receptor (beta chain) appears in the sequencing data of a study of post-analysis software for immune sequencing data. The wider study: The cohort encompassed relapsing-remitting, secondary progressive and progressive-relapsing multiple sclerosis disease courses.

The TCR beta cDNA libraries carried unique molecular identifiers. cDNA molecules numbering roughly 0.5 million came from roughly 1.1 to 9.2 million T cells. Each CDR3 protein gets one entry after TCRdb re-called the PCR reads with MiXCR. This table holds hundreds of thousands of distinct CDR3 sequences, around 27% found once. Sequenced: blood. The receptor's source is a girl aged 10-17 years with multiple sclerosis.

Written as DNA, the CDR3 is TGTGCCAGCAGCATGGGACCGAACTACGAGCAGTACTTC. Translating gives CASSMGPNYEQYF. The chain combines TRBV5-5 with TRBJ2-7; D tentatively reads TRBD1 or TRBD2 (5 bases each). Germline loops: CDR1 SGHKS, CDR2 YYEKEE (reference sequence). The CDR3 has 13 amino acids. Trimming stripped 4 bases from V and 3 bases from J, with 11 bases between.